Described below is a single T cell receptor beta chain sequence and its context. Antigen unknown. The data were obtained in a study of T cells in localized non-small cell lung cancer. V dropped 4 bases and J dropped 4 bases, with 10 bases sitting between them. CDR3 length equals 13 residues. Per germline, CDR1 SGHDN and CDR2 FVKESK. Profiled with immunoSEQ multiplex PCR; TCRdb holds only in-frame clones, not every one. The table records thousands of clones, around 45% of them present only once. Regarding the study as a whole: Among the top 100 tumor clones, a median about 57 appeared in adjacent lung.

V gene TRBV14 combines with J gene TRBJ2-5; D is uncertain. This material consisted of lung tumor tissue, taken before any cancer treatment. The TCR sequence derives from a man aged 40 to 69 with stage I lung adenocarcinoma. CDR3 DNA sequence: TGTGCCAGCAGCCCCCGGGTGGCAGAGACCCAGTACTTC. Amino acids: CASSPRVAETQYF.